These 6 T cell receptor beta chains share one sample of origin, sequenced in a study of Ad26.COV2.S vaccination and SARS-CoV-2 variants. This sample's treatment: roughly 20 received Ad26.COV2.S at low or high dose, single or two shots; five or six received placebo; per-sample allocation not given. Sampling was performed 63 days after the first vaccine or placebo injection. Assay used: immunoSEQ multiplex PCR; TCRdb lists only in-frame clones, some missing. The sample records 440,000 or so clones, about nine tenths being singletons. Sequences were derived from peripheral blood, sampled in a trial of Ad26.COV2.S vaccine versus placebo. All receptors derive from a person aged 18-65 years who received the Ad26.COV2.S COVID-19 vaccine or a placebo.

The chain combines TRBV9 with TRBJ2-7; D is unclear. The CDR3 is 11 amino acids. Trimming shortened V by 0 bases and J by 5 bases, and 3 bases separated the two germline ends. The V gene's germline CDR1 is SGDLS and CDR2 YYNGEE. The CDR3 DNA sequence: TGTGCCAGCAGCGTAGATGACGAGCAGTACTTC. Translating it yields CASSVDDEQYF.

The chain employs TRBV2 and TRBJ2-1; D possibly uses TRBD1 or TRBD2 (6 bases each). Germline lookup yields CDR1 SNHLY and CDR2 FYNNEI. V was trimmed by 7 bases and J by 8 bases, leaving 15 bases between them. The CDR3 has 13 amino acids. The DNA for the CDR3 is TGTGCCAGCACCCGAGGGGGGTGGGATGAGCAGTTCTTC. This sequence encodes CASTRGGWDEQFF.

This clone showed up just a few times. The gene calls are TRBV19 and TRBJ2-3; TRBD1 matches 7 bases. Germline-derived CDR1 and CDR2 are LNHDA and SQIVND (reference sequence). This CDR3 contains 14 residues. With V trimmed by 1 base and J by 9 bases, 7 bases remained unmatched. The chain's CDR3 is CASSIVSGGRTQYF. The CDR3 DNA reads as TGTGCCAGTAGTATAGTATCAGGGGGTAGAACGCAGTATTTT.

The chain couples TRBV2 to TRBJ2-2; tentative D call: TRBD1 (6 bases). The germline V and J ends were trimmed by 6 bases and 2 bases, with 13 bases remaining between them. This CDR3 has 15 amino acids. The germline V gene encodes CDR1 SNHLY and CDR2 FYNNEI. In DNA, the CDR3 is TGTGCCAGCAGAATAGGACAGAGTAACACCGGGGAGCTGTTTTTT. It is translated as CASRIGQSNTGELFF.

The V gene is TRBV3-1 (or the pseudogene TRBV3-2), the J gene TRBJ2-4; TRBD2 agrees at 7 bases. Germline CDR1 reads LGHDT; CDR2 reads YNNKEL (reference sequence). J lost 2 bases, V lost 4 bases, and 14 bases had no gene match. The CDR3 runs 18 residues. The CDR3 here is CASSLGGGSGSPKNIQYF. The CDR3 DNA reads TGTGCCAGCAGCCTAGGTGGCGGGAGTGGTTCCCCCAAAAACATTCAGTACTTC.

The chain couples TRBV9 to TRBJ1-6; 10 nucleotides align to TRBD1. Germline loops: CDR1 SGDLS, CDR2 YYNGEE. Unmatched junction bases numbered 4, after V lost 5 bases and J lost 5 bases. The CDR3 is 15 residues long. The chain's CDR3 is CASREGTGDNSPLHF. Written as DNA, the CDR3 is TGTGCCAGCAGGGAAGGGACAGGGGATAATTCACCCCTCCACTTT. Full variable domain (rest looked up from reference TRBV9 and TRBJ1-6): DSGVTQTPKHLITATGQRVTLRCSPRSGDLSVYWYQQSLDQGLQFLIQYYNGEERAKGNILERFSAQQFPDLHSELNLSSLELGDSALYFCASREGTGDNSPLHFGNGTRLTVT.